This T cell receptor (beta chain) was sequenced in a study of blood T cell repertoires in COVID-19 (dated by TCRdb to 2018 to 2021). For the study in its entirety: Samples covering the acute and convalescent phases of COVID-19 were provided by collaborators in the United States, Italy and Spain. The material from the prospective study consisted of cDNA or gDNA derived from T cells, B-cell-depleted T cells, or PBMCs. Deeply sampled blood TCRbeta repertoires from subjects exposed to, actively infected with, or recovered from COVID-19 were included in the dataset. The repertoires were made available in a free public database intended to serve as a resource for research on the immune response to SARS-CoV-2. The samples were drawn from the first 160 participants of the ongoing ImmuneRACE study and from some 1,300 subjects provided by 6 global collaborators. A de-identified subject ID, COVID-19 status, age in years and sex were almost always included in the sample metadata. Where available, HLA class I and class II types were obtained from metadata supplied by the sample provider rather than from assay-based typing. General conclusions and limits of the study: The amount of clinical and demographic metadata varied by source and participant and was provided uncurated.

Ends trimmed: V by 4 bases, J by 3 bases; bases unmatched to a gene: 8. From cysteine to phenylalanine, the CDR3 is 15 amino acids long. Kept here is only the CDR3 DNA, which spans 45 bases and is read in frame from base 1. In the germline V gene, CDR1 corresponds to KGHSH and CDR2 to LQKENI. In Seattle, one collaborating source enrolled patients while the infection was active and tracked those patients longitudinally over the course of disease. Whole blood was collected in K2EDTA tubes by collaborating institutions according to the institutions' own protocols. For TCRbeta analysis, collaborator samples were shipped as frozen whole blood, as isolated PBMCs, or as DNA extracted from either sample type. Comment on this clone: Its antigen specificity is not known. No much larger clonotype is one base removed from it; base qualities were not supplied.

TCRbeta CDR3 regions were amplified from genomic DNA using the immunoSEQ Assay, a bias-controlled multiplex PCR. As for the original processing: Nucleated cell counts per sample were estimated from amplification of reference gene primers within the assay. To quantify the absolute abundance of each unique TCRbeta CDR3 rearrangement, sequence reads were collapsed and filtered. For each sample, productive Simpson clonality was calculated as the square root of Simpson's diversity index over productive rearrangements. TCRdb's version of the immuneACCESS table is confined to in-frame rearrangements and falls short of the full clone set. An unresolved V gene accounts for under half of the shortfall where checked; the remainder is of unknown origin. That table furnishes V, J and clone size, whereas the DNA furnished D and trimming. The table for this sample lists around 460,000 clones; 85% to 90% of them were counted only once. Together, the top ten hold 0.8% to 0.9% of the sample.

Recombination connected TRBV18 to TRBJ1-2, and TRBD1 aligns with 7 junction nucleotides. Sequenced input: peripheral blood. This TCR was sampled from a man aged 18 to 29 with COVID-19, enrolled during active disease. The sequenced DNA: TGTGCCAGCTCACAGGGGTATCAGGGGGACTATGGCTACACCTTC. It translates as CASSQGYQGDYGYTF.